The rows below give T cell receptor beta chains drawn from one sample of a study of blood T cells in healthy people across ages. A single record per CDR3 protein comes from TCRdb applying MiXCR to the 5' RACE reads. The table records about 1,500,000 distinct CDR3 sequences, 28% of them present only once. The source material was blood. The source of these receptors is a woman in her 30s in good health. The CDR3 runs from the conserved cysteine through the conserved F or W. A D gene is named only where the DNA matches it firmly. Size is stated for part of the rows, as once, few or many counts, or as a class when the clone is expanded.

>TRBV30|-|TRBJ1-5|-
CAWGGMSNQPQHF
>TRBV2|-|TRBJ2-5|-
CASISDQAVVETQYF
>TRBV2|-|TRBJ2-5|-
CASSFEKGETQYF
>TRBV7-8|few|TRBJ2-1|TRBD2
CASTTGLVASGRNNEQFF
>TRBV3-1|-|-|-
CAGSQDRQVYEQYF
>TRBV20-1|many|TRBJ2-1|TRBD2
CSARASGLNNEQFF
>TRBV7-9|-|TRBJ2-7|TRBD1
CAGGDRDRLNEQYF
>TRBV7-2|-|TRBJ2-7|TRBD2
CASSLDPAAGGRNEQYF
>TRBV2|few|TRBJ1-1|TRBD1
CASRDRTTNTEAFF
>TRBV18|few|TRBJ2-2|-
CASSPGTANVELFF
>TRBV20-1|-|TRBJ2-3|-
CSAPRGGSTDTQYF
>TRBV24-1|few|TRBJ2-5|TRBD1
CATSAGGRQETQYF
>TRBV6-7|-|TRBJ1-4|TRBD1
CASSYHTGTGSTNEKLFF
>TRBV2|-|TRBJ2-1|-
CASSERDGNNEQFF
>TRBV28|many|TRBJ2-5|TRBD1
CASRGGQASQETQYF
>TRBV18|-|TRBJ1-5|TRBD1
CASSSGQDSNQPQHF
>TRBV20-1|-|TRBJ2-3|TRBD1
CSAREGQGTDTQYF
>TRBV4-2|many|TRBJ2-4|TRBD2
CASSLILAGGAVYPLASNIQYF
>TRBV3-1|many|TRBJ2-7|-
CASSRTKSEQYF
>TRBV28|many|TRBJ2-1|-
CASSTDTRGQFF
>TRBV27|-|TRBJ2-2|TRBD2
CASSLAFAGGRTGELFF
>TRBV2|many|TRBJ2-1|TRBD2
CASSVLAGGPNEQFF
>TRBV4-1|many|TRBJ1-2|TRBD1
CASSQASTGLDGYTF
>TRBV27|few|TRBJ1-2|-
CASSTRAGNYGYTF
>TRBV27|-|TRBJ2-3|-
CASAHPRRLDTQYF
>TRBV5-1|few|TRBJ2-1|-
CASLITPGAGNEQFF
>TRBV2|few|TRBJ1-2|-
CASSIDRLYGYTF
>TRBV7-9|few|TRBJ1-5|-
CASSSSTVSNQPQHF
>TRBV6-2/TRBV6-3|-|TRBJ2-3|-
CASSFGRGGSTDTQYF
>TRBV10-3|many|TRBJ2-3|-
CAIGTDTQYF
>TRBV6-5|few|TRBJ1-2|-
CASSRPGPNGYTF
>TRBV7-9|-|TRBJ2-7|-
CASSSIAGEQYF
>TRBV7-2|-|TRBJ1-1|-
CASSLSRRSEAFF
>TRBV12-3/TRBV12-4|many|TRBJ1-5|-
CASSLRRGGVAQHF
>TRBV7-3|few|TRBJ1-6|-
CASSEGHNSPLHF
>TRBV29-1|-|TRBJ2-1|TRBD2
CSGEREWNEQFF
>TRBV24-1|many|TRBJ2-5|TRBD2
CATSDYQAGGPETQYF
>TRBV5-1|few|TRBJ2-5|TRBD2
CASSLLTSGRGETQYF
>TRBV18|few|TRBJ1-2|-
CASSGTGGRYGYTF
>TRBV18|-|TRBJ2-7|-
CASSHPANEQYF
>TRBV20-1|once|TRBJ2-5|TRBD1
CSAGTGFNQETQYF